What follows are 19 T cell receptor beta chains derived from one specimen sequenced in a study of response to subunit inactivated influenza vaccine. TCRdb reprocessed the RT-PCR reads via MiXCR and lists one record per CDR3 protein. The sample has a few hundred thousand distinct CDR3 sequences, approximately 10% seen once. Sequenced material: PBMCs from blood, taken about 40 days after vaccination. Receptor source: a man aged 45 to 65 who received an inactivated influenza vaccine.

This clonotype has more than one count but fewer than ten. V usage is TRBV6-2 or TRBV6-3 and J usage is TRBJ2-4; a possible D gene is TRBD2 (5 bases). Trimming removed 2 bases at V and 7 bases at J, with 9 bases between. This CDR3 has 13 residues. Germline assignment: CDR1 MNHEY and CDR2 SVGEGT. The CDR3 region has the DNA TGTGCCAGCAGTTACAGGGAGTTCAACATTCAGTACTTC. It is translated as CASSYREFNIQYF.

This clonotype has just a few counts. The gene calls are TRBV7-8 and TRBJ2-1; TRBD2 agrees at 8 bases. This CDR3 is built from 15 residues. CDR1 SGHVS and CDR2 FQNEAQ come from the germline V gene. V shed 5 bases and J 4 bases; nucleotides not matched to a gene: 7. CDR3 amino acids: CASSKMTSDYNEQFF. CDR3 DNA sequence: TGTGCCAGCAGCAAGATGACTAGCGATTACAATGAGCAGTTCTTC.

This clonotype has more than one count but fewer than ten. The chain is built from TRBV4-1 and TRBJ2-1; no firm D call. The ends were cut back, 1 base at V and 5 bases at J, with 15 bases in the middle. CDR3 length: 16 residues. Per the germline V gene, CDR1 is MGHRA and CDR2 is YSYEKL. CDR3 bases: TGCGCCAGCAGCCAAGGAGTTAGCCCTCCCCACAATGAGCAGTTCTTC. Its translation is CASSQGVSPPHNEQFF.

This clonotype was seen only a few times. The rearrangement uses TRBV5-1 and TRBJ2-7, with a tentative D call TRBD1 (6 bases). V was pared by 0 bases and J by 7 bases, with 14 bases between. Germline loops: CDR1 SGHRS, CDR2 YFSETQ. There are 14 residues in the CDR3. CDR3 sequence: CASSLEGVTGEQYF. The CDR3 DNA reads as TGCGCCAGCAGCTTGGAGGGGGTGACGGGGGAGCAGTACTTC.

This clonotype appeared a few times. V usage is TRBV7-9 and J usage is TRBJ2-3, with 8 bases lining up with TRBD2. The CDR3 is 15 amino acids. V was pared by 7 bases and J by 6 bases, with 12 bases of the junction left unmatched. In germline, CDR1 is SEHNR, CDR2 FQNEAQ (reference sequence). CDR3: CASTATLAGTDTQYF. CDR3 DNA sequence: TGTGCCAGCACAGCAACGTTAGCGGGAACTGATACGCAGTATTTT. Supplemented by reference TRBV7-9 and TRBJ2-3, the full variable domain reads DTGVSQNPRHKITKRGQNVTFRCDPISEHNRLYWYRQTLGQGPEFLTYFQNEAQLEKSRLLSDRFSAERPKGSFSTLEIQRTEQGDSAMYLCASTATLAGTDTQYFGPGTRLTVL.

This clonotype has a handful of counts. The chain links TRBV20-1 to TRBJ2-1; 9 bases are shared with TRBD2. This CDR3 spans 15 amino acids. Trimming cost V 0 bases and J 8 bases; bases outside gene matches: 8. Germline V gene data show CDR1 as DFQATT and CDR2 as SNEGSKA (reference sequence). The CDR3 region has the DNA TGCAGTGCTAGAGATGGGGCTAGCGGGGAGGATGAGCAGTTCTTC. Encoded protein: CSARDGASGEDEQFF.

This clonotype was picked up a small number of times. The chain combines TRBV6-1 with TRBJ1-5; D unresolved. Looked up from germline, CDR1 is MNHNS and CDR2 is SASEGT. There are 15 residues in the CDR3. Trimming cost V 4 bases and J 0 bases, with 10 bases left between them. CDR3 sequence reads: CASSAGGYSNQPQHF. The CDR3 bases are TGTGCCAGCAGTGCGGGAGGATATAGCAATCAGCCCCAGCATTTT.

This clonotype has more than one count but fewer than ten. The V and J genes are TRBV12-3 or TRBV12-4 and TRBJ1-2; the D gene is possibly TRBD1 (5 bases). Trimming shortened V by 3 bases and J by 6 bases, and 14 bases separated the two germline ends. The CDR3 has 14 residues. CDR3 protein: CASSLIKGGDGYTF. The CDR3 region has the DNA TGTGCCAGCAGTTTGATCAAGGGAGGGGATGGCTACACCTTC.

The CDR3 bases are TGTGCCAGCAGTGCCGTGGGGGAGGGCCCGGATGAGCAGTTCTTC. Protein sequence: CASSAVGEGPDEQFF. V usage is TRBV6-4 and J usage is TRBJ2-1; 7 bases match TRBD2. Germline CDR1 and CDR2: MRHNA and SNTAGT. This CDR3 comprises 15 residues. V was pared by 4 bases and J by 8 bases, with 11 bases of the junction left unmatched.

This clonotype was detected a few times. This chain connects TRBV6-2 or TRBV6-3 to TRBJ2-7; TRBD2 aligns across 8 bases. The V segment lost 4 bases and the J segment 0 bases; nucleotides outside the gene matches: 11. The CDR3 contains 17 residues. CDR1 MNHEY and CDR2 SVGEGT come from the germline V gene. The CDR3 protein is CASSFPSGGLISYEQYF. The CDR3 coding sequence is TGTGCCAGCAGTTTCCCCAGCGGGGGCCTCATCTCCTACGAGCAGTACTTC.

This clonotype was seen repeatedly, ten times or more. The genes are TRBV5-1 and TRBJ2-6; perhaps D is TRBD1 or TRBD2 (5 bases each). V shed 0 bases and J shed 0 bases, with 10 bases lying between them. The CDR3 is 17 amino acids. CDR1 and CDR2 from the germline V gene are SGHRS and YFSETQ. CDR3 region: CASSLVGRRSGANVLTF. CDR3 nucleotides: TGCGCCAGCAGCTTGGTGGGACGGCGCTCTGGGGCCAACGTCCTGACTTTC.

The rearrangement joins TRBV6-2 or TRBV6-3 to TRBJ2-1, with D perhaps TRBD1 (6 bases). The CDR3 consists of 15 residues. Germline CDR1 is MNHEY and CDR2 is SVGEGT. With 7 bases removed from V and 4 bases from J, the gap between germline ends came to 17 bases. CDR3 region: CASTSLGASYNEQFF. The CDR3 DNA reads as TGTGCCAGCACCTCACTGGGGGCAAGTTACAATGAGCAGTTCTTC.

The V gene is TRBV11-1, the J gene TRBJ2-7; TRBD2 matches at 13 bases. The V gene end was trimmed by 5 bases and the J gene end by 3 bases; junction bases not matched to a gene: 16. This CDR3 region has 19 residues. Germline CDR1 is SGHAT and CDR2 is FQDESV (reference sequence). The chain's CDR3 is CASSHPGLAGEGIYYEQYF. The CDR3 DNA is TGTGCCAGCAGCCACCCTGGACTAGCGGGGGAGGGGATCTACTACGAGCAGTACTTC.

This CDR3 reads CSSVAGGWNEQFF. The CDR3 DNA follows: TGCAGTTCCGTAGCGGGAGGCTGGAATGAGCAGTTCTTC. The chain employs TRBV20-1 and TRBJ2-1; 10 positions agree with TRBD2. Per germline, CDR1 DFQATT and CDR2 SNEGSKA (reference sequence). CDR3 length: 13 residues. V trimming: 8 bases; J trimming: 7 bases; junction bases outside the gene matches: 8.

This clonotype was picked up many times. This chain links TRBV5-6 with TRBJ2-1; 7 bases are a match to TRBD1. V was clipped by 0 bases and J by 5 bases; unmatched bases: 2. The CDR3 sequence is 14 residues long. CDR1 is SGHDT and CDR2 is YYEEEE in the germline V gene. The CDR3 DNA follows: TGTGCCAGCAGCTTGGGGGACAGACACAATGAGCAGTTCTTC. The encoded protein is CASSLGDRHNEQFF.

In its sample, this clonotype was seen a few times. This chain connects TRBV12-3 or TRBV12-4 to TRBJ1-5; 8 bases line up with TRBD1. J gave up 2 bases and V 3 bases, and 3 bases lay outside the gene matches. The CDR3 is 15 residues long. CDR3 in DNA: TGTGCCAGCAGTTTTCTCAGGGGGCGCAATCAGCCCCAGCATTTT. It specifies CASSFLRGRNQPQHF.

This clonotype was detected a few times. V gene TRBV7-9 combines with J gene TRBJ1-2; 10 bases agree with TRBD1. Looked up from germline, CDR1 is SEHNR and CDR2 is FQNEAQ (reference sequence). The trim removed 0 bases at V and 6 bases at J, leaving 4 bases unmatched. The CDR3 is 15 residues long. The CDR3 protein is CASSLADRGTNGYTF. CDR3 bases: TGTGCCAGCAGCTTAGCGGACAGGGGGACAAATGGCTACACCTTC.

This rearrangement joins TRBV12-3 or TRBV12-4 to TRBJ2-3, with D maybe TRBD2 (6 bases). V was pared by 9 bases and J by 6 bases, with 16 bases between. The CDR3 extends over 13 amino acids. CDR3 in amino acids: CASSPGTWDTQYF. CDR3 nucleotides: TGTGCCAGTTCGCCGGGGACTTGGGATACGCAGTATTTT.

The V and J genes are TRBV7-2 and TRBJ2-3; 10 bases map to TRBD2. The V gene end was trimmed by 0 bases and the J gene end by 1 base; junction bases not matched to a gene: 1. Germline V CDR1 and CDR2: SGHTA, FQGNSA. The CDR3 runs to 16 residues. The CDR3 here is CASSLAGTSGTDTQYF. For the CDR3, the DNA is TGTGCCAGCAGCTTAGCGGGGACTAGCGGCACAGATACGCAGTATTTT.